This T cell receptor (beta chain) is from a study of PD-1 blockade in classical Hodgkin lymphoma. Findings of the study overall: Complete responders possessed baseline diversity comparable to newly diagnosed patients. Why repertoires differed is undefined; disease activity or prior therapy possibly contributed. Reported findings placed baseline TCR diversity lower in newly diagnosed patients (compared with healthy donors).

This clone was observed a few times. Its target is not known. Other DNA sequences in the sample encode the same CDR3. Assay used: immunoSEQ multiplex PCR; TCRdb lists only in-frame clones, some missing. The sample lists 40,000 to 50,000 clones, around 78% occurring once. Relapse after autologous stem cell transplantation occurred in every patient, and brentuximab vedotin exposure varied. Responses achieved at best were complete response, partial response or progressive disease. V was pared by 3 bases and J by 2 bases, with 3 bases of the junction left unmatched. The CDR3 has 16 amino acids. Germline V gene lookup returns CDR1 SGDLS and CDR2 YYNGEE.

This specimen was peripheral blood mononuclear cells (PBMCs), taken at baseline. V and J are TRBV9 and TRBJ2-1; 12 bases line up with TRBD2. The source is a human donor with classical Hodgkin lymphoma. The CDR3 loop is CASSGPSGGAYNEQFF. Written as DNA, the CDR3 is TGTGCCAGCAGCGGGCCTAGCGGGGGGGCCTACAATGAGCAGTTCTTC.